Each of the 26 T cell receptor beta chains below was sequenced from the same sample in a study of siplizumab effects on memory and regulatory T cells. Clones were read by immunoSEQ multiplex PCR, and TCRdb kept only the in-frame ones, dropping some. This sample has some 90,000 clones, with about 87% found just once. The sample was CD4+ T cells sorted from blood. These receptors were obtained from a human donor in good health.

This clone was seen a handful of times. This chain links TRBV4-1 with TRBJ1-1; D uncertain. Germline V lookup: CDR1 MGHRA, CDR2 YSYEKL. V was cut by 6 bases and J by 2 bases, with 13 bases left in between. The CDR3 has 14 residues. In nucleotides, the CDR3 is TGCGCCAGCAGACTCCGGGTCTTCAACACTGAAGCTTTCTTT. This encodes CASRLRVFNTEAFF.

This rearrangement joins TRBV5-6 to TRBJ2-7, with D possibly being TRBD1 (8 bases). The CDR3 is 14 amino acids. V gave up 4 bases and J gave up 3 bases, with 14 bases separating them. Germline CDR1 SGHDT, CDR2 YYEEEE. This CDR3 is CASSRTGRVYEQYF. The CDR3 DNA sequence: TGTGCCAGCAGCCGGACAGGGAGGGTCTACGAGCAGTACTTC.

The chain recombines TRBV7-9 with TRBJ2-2; D gene unclear. CDR1 is SEHNR, CDR2 FQNEAQ, per germline (reference sequence). Trimming stripped 7 bases from V and 1 base from J, with 4 bases between. The CDR3 loop spans 12 amino acids. CDR3 sequence reads: CASMGNTGELFF. As DNA, the CDR3 is TGTGCCAGCATGGGGAACACCGGGGAGCTGTTTTTT.

This chain uses TRBV7-8 with TRBJ2-7; D perhaps matches TRBD1 (6 bases). V was cut by 5 bases and J by 12 bases, with 20 bases left in between. The germline V gene has CDR1 SGHVS and CDR2 FQNEAQ. The length of the CDR3 is 13 residues. The CDR3 DNA follows: TGTGCCAGCAGCCCTCGGGACACCCGAGTACGGTACTTC. Its protein is CASSPRDTRVRYF.

A note on this clone: Germline is not matched at one junction end, which may reflect a read error. The rearrangement uses TRBV6-1 and TRBJ2-7, with 9 bases that match TRBD1. Germline V CDR1 and CDR2: MNHNS, SASEGT. CDR3 length equals 13 residues. CDR3 loop: CTSGDRVDYEQYF. CDR3 nucleotides: TGCACCTCAGGGGACAGGGTTGACTACGAGCAGTACTTC.

The chain couples TRBV2 to TRBJ2-3, with D possibly matching TRBD2 (5 bases). Trimming cost V 4 bases and J 2 bases, with 10 bases left between them. The CDR3 contains 14 residues. Germline lookup yields CDR1 SNHLY and CDR2 FYNNEI. In nucleotides, the CDR3 is TGTGCCAGCAGTGTAAGCGGCTCCACAGATACGCAGTATTTT. It encodes CASSVSGSTDTQYF.

This chain uses TRBV2 with TRBJ2-3; possible D gene TRBD2, 5 bases. The V end lost 7 bases, the J end lost 2 bases, and 22 bases lay between the germline ends. Germline lookup yields CDR1 SNHLY and CDR2 FYNNEI. The CDR3 loop spans 17 amino acids. CDR3 region: CASTISSARTVTDTQYF. DNA for the CDR3: TGTGCCAGCACGATCTCCTCAGCCAGGACTGTCACAGATACGCAGTATTTT.

This chain joins TRBV7-2 and TRBJ2-6; 12 bases fit TRBD2. The V segment lost 5 bases and the J segment 0 bases; nucleotides outside the gene matches: 5. Germline-derived CDR1 and CDR2 are SGHTA and FQGNSA. The CDR3 length is 18 residues. The CDR3 bases are TGTGCCAGCAGCCCCGGACTAGCGGGGCGCTCTGGGGCCAACGTCCTGACTTTC. This gives the protein CASSPGLAGRSGANVLTF.

V usage is TRBV19 and J usage is TRBJ2-4; 9 nucleotides agree with TRBD2. Unmatched junction bases numbered 7, after V lost 8 bases and J lost 5 bases. Germline assignment: CDR1 LNHDA and CDR2 SQIVND (reference sequence). CDR3 length: 14 residues. The CDR3 nucleotides are TGTGCCAGTCGTTATAGCGGGAGCGAAAACATTCAGTACTTC. Encoded protein: CASRYSGSENIQYF.

This sequence joins TRBV29-1 and TRBJ2-2, with 8 bases matching TRBD2. V lost 4 bases to trimming and J lost 4 bases; unmatched junction nucleotides: 8. The CDR3 length is 15 residues. Germline CDR1 and CDR2: SQVTM and ANQGSEA. This CDR3 is CSVAEKAGVTGELFF. CDR3 DNA: TGCAGCGTTGCAGAAAAAGCGGGAGTCACCGGGGAGCTGTTTTTT.

The J gene is TRBJ2-3, the V gene TRBV7-3; weak D call: TRBD2 (5 bases). The germline V gene encodes CDR1 SGHTA and CDR2 FQGTGA. Trimming stripped 5 bases from V and 2 bases from J, with 11 bases between. This CDR3 contains 14 residues. In nucleotides, the CDR3 is TGTGCCAGCAGCCCGTCGAGGGACACAGATACGCAGTATTTT. Translation: CASSPSRDTDTQYF.

The chain joins TRBV2 to TRBJ2-1; 8 nucleotides agree with TRBD2. The V and J ends lost 2 bases and 3 bases, in that order; junction bases with no gene match: 6. From germline, CDR1 is SNHLY and CDR2 FYNNEI. The CDR3 contains 16 residues. The CDR3 sequence: CASSEKAGGLYNEQFF. As DNA, the CDR3 is TGTGCCAGCAGTGAAAAGGCGGGAGGACTCTACAATGAGCAGTTCTTC.

V gene TRBV18 combines with J gene TRBJ1-1; D not certain. The germline CDR1 and CDR2 sequences are KGHSH and LQKENI. This CDR3 has 13 residues. V was cut by 4 bases and J by 8 bases, with 14 bases left in between. CDR3 nucleotides: TGTGCCAGCTCACGGGTACACCGAGTCGAAGCTTTCTTT. Residues: CASSRVHRVEAFF.

The chain couples TRBV6-6 to TRBJ2-4; D gene ambiguous. There are 13 residues in the CDR3. Germline V gives CDR1 MNHNY, CDR2 SVGAGI (reference sequence). Trimming left V 6 bases short and J 5 bases short, with 11 bases between. The CDR3 protein is CASSPSLENIQYF. The CDR3 DNA follows: TGTGCCAGCAGCCCCTCCCTGGAAAACATTCAGTACTTC.

The chain joins TRBV6-1 to TRBJ1-4; 7 nucleotides line up with TRBD1. There are 14 residues in the CDR3. The J segment lost 5 bases and the V segment lost 5 bases, leaving 5 bases of the junction unmatched. CDR1 and CDR2 (germline): MNHNS, SASEGT. Here the CDR3 DNA reads TGTGCCAGCAGTTCCGACAGGGTGAATGAAAAACTGTTTTTT. Its protein product is CASSSDRVNEKLFF.

The genes are TRBV16 and TRBJ2-6; 7 nucleotides match TRBD1. The trim removed 4 bases at V and 0 bases at J, leaving 6 bases unmatched. Germline V gives CDR1 KGHSY, CDR2 FQNENV. The CDR3 consists of 17 residues. The CDR3 reads CASSPRQGPSGANVLTF. CDR3 sequence (DNA): TGTGCCAGCAGCCCTCGACAGGGCCCCTCTGGGGCCAACGTCCTGACTTTC.

V usage is TRBV18 and J usage is TRBJ2-1; TRBD2 agrees at 13 bases. Germline V gives CDR1 KGHSH, CDR2 LQKENI. V was clipped by 1 base and J by 6 bases; unmatched bases: 6. This CDR3 has 17 amino acids. CDR3 nucleotides: TGTGCCAGCTCACCACGACTAGCGGGAGGAGAGGGCAATGAGCAGTTCTTC. This gives the protein CASSPRLAGGEGNEQFF.

The chain uses TRBV7-3 and TRBJ1-2; D is unresolved. The V gene's germline CDR1 is SGHTA and CDR2 FQGTGA. Trimming cost V 4 bases and J 14 bases, with 17 bases left between them. CDR3 length equals 12 residues. The CDR3 spells CASSSNEDLKTF. As DNA, the CDR3 is TGTGCCAGCAGCTCTAACGAAGATCTCAAGACCTTC.

This clone was seen just once. The V gene is TRBV27, the J gene TRBJ1-2; TRBD1 matches 11 bases. The V gene end was trimmed by 5 bases and the J gene end by 6 bases; junction bases not matched to a gene: 5. There are 14 residues in the CDR3. The germline gives CDR1 MNHEY, CDR2 SMNVEV (reference sequence). The CDR3 DNA follows: TGTGCCAGCAGTCGGGACAGGGGGACGAATGGCTACACCTTC. Amino acid sequence: CASSRDRGTNGYTF.

In its sample, this clone was seen a few times. The rearrangement uses TRBV5-5 and TRBJ1-1, with a weak D call TRBD1 (6 bases). The CDR3 loop spans 13 amino acids. Per germline, CDR1 SGHKS and CDR2 YYEKEE (reference sequence). Trimming cost V 4 bases and J 2 bases, with 9 bases left between them. Written as DNA, the CDR3 is TGTGCCAGCAGCGGGACACCAAACACTGAAGCTTTCTTT. Protein sequence: CASSGTPNTEAFF.

J is TRBJ1-2 and V is TRBV5-1; D possibly corresponds to TRBD1 (6 bases). V gave up 4 bases and J gave up 8 bases, with 12 bases separating them. This CDR3 is 12 amino acids long. The germline gives CDR1 SGHRS, CDR2 YFSETQ. CDR3 nucleotide sequence: TGCGCCAGCAGCACGACAGGAGGCGGCTACACCTTC. Its translation: CASSTTGGGYTF.

The V call is TRBV19, the J call TRBJ2-7; 11 positions match TRBD1. This CDR3 is built from 15 residues. The V gene end was trimmed by 5 bases and the J gene end by 5 bases; junction bases not matched to a gene: 8. Germline V gene data show CDR1 as LNHDA and CDR2 as SQIVND (reference sequence). CDR3 bases: TGTGCCAGTAGTGACGCCGGACAGGGGGCTCACGAGCAGTACTTC. Translating it yields CASSDAGQGAHEQYF.

A word on this clone: An end of the junction does not agree with germline; a read error may underlie this. The chain joins TRBV7-7 to TRBJ2-7; the D is unclear. This CDR3 is 13 amino acids long. The germline gives CDR1 SSHAT, CDR2 FNYEAQ (reference sequence). CDR3 sequence reads: CASSLAASYEQYF. CDR3 bases: TGTGCTAGCAGCTTAGCCGCTTCCTACGAGCAGTACTTC.

V usage is TRBV5-1 and J usage is TRBJ2-1; 8 bases are a match to TRBD2. With 1 base clipped from V and 9 bases from J, the junction kept 6 bases outside the gene matches. CDR1 is SGHRS and CDR2 is YFSETQ in the germline V gene. The CDR3 length is 14 residues. The CDR3 loop reads CASSLTGTSGEQFF. The CDR3 bases are TGCGCCAGCAGCTTGACCGGGACTAGTGGTGAGCAGTTCTTC.

The V call is TRBV14, the J call TRBJ1-3; D uncertain. The CDR3 has 14 amino acids. V lost 0 bases, J lost 2 bases, and 5 bases lay in between. Germline CDR1 reads SGHDN; CDR2 reads FVKESK. CDR3 loop: CASSQEMTGNTIYF. CDR3 DNA sequence: TGTGCCAGCAGCCAAGAAATGACTGGAAACACCATATATTTT. Based on the CDR3 plus reference TRBV14 and TRBJ1-3, the full variable domain is EAGVTQFPSHSVIEKGQTVTLRCDPISGHDNLYWYRRVMGKEIKFLLHFVKESKQDESGMPNNRFLAERTGGTYSTLKVQPAELEDSGVYFCASSQEMTGNTIYFGEGSWLTVV.

The V call is TRBV19, the J call TRBJ2-7, with a weak D call TRBD2 (5 bases). Trimming cost V 5 bases and J 2 bases, with 25 bases left between them. Germline V gene lookup returns CDR1 LNHDA and CDR2 SQIVND (reference sequence). The CDR3 has 18 residues. The CDR3 protein is CASSVRRASRSGPYEQYF. In DNA, the CDR3 is TGTGCCAGTAGTGTAAGGCGGGCTAGCAGGAGTGGACCCTACGAGCAGTACTTC.